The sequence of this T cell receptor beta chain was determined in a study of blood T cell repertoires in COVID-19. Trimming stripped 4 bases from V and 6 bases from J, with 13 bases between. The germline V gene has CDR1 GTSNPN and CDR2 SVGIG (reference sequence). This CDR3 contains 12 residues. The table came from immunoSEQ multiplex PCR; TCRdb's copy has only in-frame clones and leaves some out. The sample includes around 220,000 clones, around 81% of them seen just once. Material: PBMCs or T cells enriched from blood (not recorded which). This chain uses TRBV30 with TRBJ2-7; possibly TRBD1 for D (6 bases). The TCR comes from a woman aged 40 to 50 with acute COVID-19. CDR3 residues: CAWTPDSSEQYF. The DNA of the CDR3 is TGTGCCTGGACCCCGGACAGTAGCGAGCAGTACTTC. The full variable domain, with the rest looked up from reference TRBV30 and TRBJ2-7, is SQTIHQWPATLVQPVGSPLSLECTVEGTSNPNLYWYRQAAGRGLQLLFYSVGIGQISSEVPQNLSASRPQDRQFILSSKKLLLSDSGFYLCAWTPDSSEQYFGPGTRLTVT.